Each of the 32 T cell receptor beta chains below was sequenced from the same sample in a study of beta chain features in type 1 diabetes (dated by TCRdb to between 2018 and 2020). General conclusions and limits of the study: A moderate but significant shortening of TCRB CDR3 length was observed in type 1 diabetes patients in all four CD4+ subsets.

The library was produced with the immunoSEQ multiplex PCR assay. All of the isolated RNA was reverse transcribed with the High Capacity cDNA Reverse Transcription Kit, so expressed TCRB transcripts were sequenced. The clones in this table, taken by TCRdb from immuneACCESS, are in-frame only. Not every clone is retained; where verified, under half of the shortfall comes from an unresolved V gene, and the cause of the rest is unknown. The sample table lists around 130,000 clones, 9% of them with a count of one. The ten most abundant clones make up approximately 0.7% of the sample. Their antigens are not known. Sequences were obtained from central memory CD4+ T cells from blood. All receptors come from a man aged 25 to 40 with type 1 diabetes.

This sequence joins TRBV11-2 and TRBJ1-6; 7 bases line up with TRBD1. J lost 9 bases, V lost 5 bases, and 19 bases had no gene match. CDR1 and CDR2 from the germline V gene are SGHAT and FQNNGV. This CDR3 has 18 amino acids. The CDR3: CASSPTRTGWPYPSPLHF. DNA for the CDR3: TGTGCCAGCAGCCCCACCCGGACAGGATGGCCCTACCCTTCACCCCTCCACTTT.

Only a few counts were recorded for this clone. The J gene is TRBJ1-5, the V gene TRBV7-9; weak D call: TRBD1 (5 bases). The CDR3 sequence is 12 residues long. CDR1 is SEHNR and CDR2 is FQNEAQ in the germline V gene (reference sequence). V was pared by 10 bases and J by 4 bases, with 11 bases between. The CDR3 reads CATSRDNQPQHF. CDR3 DNA: TGTGCCACCTCCAGGGATAATCAGCCCCAGCATTTT.

This clone was counted a few times. The rearrangement joins TRBV7-3 to TRBJ2-7, with a possible D match to TRBD1 (6 bases). Trimming removed 2 bases at V and 5 bases at J, with 13 bases between. CDR1 SGHTA and CDR2 FQGTGA come from the germline V gene. CDR3 length equals 14 residues. The CDR3 loop reads CASSLAGRGNEQYF. CDR3 nucleotide sequence: TGTGCCAGCAGCTTAGCGGGCAGGGGAAACGAGCAGTACTTC.

A few counts support this clone. This rearrangement joins TRBV4-2 to TRBJ2-5, with D possibly being TRBD1 (5 bases). V lost 0 bases and J 7 bases, leaving 12 bases between the germline ends. Germline CDR1 and CDR2: LGHNA and YNFKEQ. CDR3 length equals 14 residues. The CDR3 nucleotides read TGTGCCAGCAGCCAAGATCCAGGGATCTTGACCCAGTACTTC. This sequence encodes CASSQDPGILTQYF.

V is TRBV7-6 and J is TRBJ2-1; maybe TRBD2 (6 bases). The germline gives CDR1 SGHVS, CDR2 FNYEAQ. V lost 5 bases and J 3 bases, leaving 14 bases between the germline ends. This CDR3 region has 15 residues. The DNA of the CDR3 is TGTGCCAGCAGCCGGACGGCCGGGAGCTACAATGAGCAGTTCTTC. It specifies CASSRTAGSYNEQFF.

This clone was seen repeatedly, ten times or more. The rearrangement uses TRBV2 and TRBJ2-7, with a possible D match to TRBD1 (5 bases). The CDR3 extends over 14 amino acids. CDR1 is SNHLY and CDR2 is FYNNEI in the germline V gene. Trimming took off 4 bases at V and 4 bases at J, with 14 bases between the two ends. The CDR3 is CASSATGLGYEQYF. CDR3 DNA: TGTGCCAGCAGTGCCACAGGTTTGGGGTACGAGCAGTACTTC.

This clone was counted a few times. The CDR3: CASSPGSPYEQYF. The CDR3 DNA sequence: TGTGCCAGTAGTCCGGGGTCCCCCTACGAGCAGTACTTC. The chain links TRBV19 to TRBJ2-7, with D perhaps TRBD2 (5 bases). Germline CDR1 is LNHDA and CDR2 is SQIVND (reference sequence). The CDR3 length is 13 residues. V lost 5 bases to trimming and J lost 2 bases, with 10 bases between them.

The chain employs TRBV7-2 and TRBJ1-1; 9 bases agree with TRBD1. The CDR3 has 14 residues. The V and J ends lost 4 bases and 2 bases, in that order; junction bases with no gene match: 2. Germline CDR1 SGHTA, CDR2 FQGNSA. The CDR3 nucleotides are TGTGCCAGCAGCTGGACAGGGGCCAACACTGAAGCTTTCTTT. Amino acid sequence: CASSWTGANTEAFF.

This chain links TRBV4-3 with TRBJ2-1; tentatively, D is TRBD1 (6 bases). From germline, CDR1 is LGHNA and CDR2 YSLEER. V was trimmed by 2 bases and J by 3 bases, leaving 14 bases between them. This CDR3 contains 16 residues. CDR3 residues: CASSQTTTGYYNEQFF. The CDR3 DNA follows: TGCGCCAGCAGCCAAACTACTACAGGGTACTACAATGAGCAGTTCTTC.

The chain links TRBV15 to TRBJ2-7; possible D gene TRBD1, 6 bases. The CDR3 consists of 13 residues. CDR1 and CDR2 from the germline V gene are LNHNV and YYDKDF (reference sequence). V lost 8 bases to trimming and J lost 3 bases, with 14 bases between them. The CDR3 loop is CATAKQGIYEQYF. The CDR3 DNA sequence: TGTGCCACCGCGAAGCAGGGGATCTACGAGCAGTACTTC.

This clone was counted ten times or more. The chain is built from TRBV4-2 and TRBJ2-7; 9 bases map to TRBD2. Unmatched junction bases numbered 9, after V lost 1 base and J lost 2 bases. CDR1 LGHNA and CDR2 YNFKEQ come from the germline V gene. The CDR3 consists of 17 residues. The CDR3 DNA is TGTGCCAGCAGCCAAGCTCTAGCGGGGCTAAGAACCTACGAGCAGTACTTC. Residues: CASSQALAGLRTYEQYF.

This clone appeared a few times. The chain links TRBV28 to TRBJ2-5, with 7 positions matching TRBD2. This CDR3 contains 15 residues. Losses at the gene ends were 2 bases for V and 4 bases for J; bases not matched to a gene: 7. CDR1 is MDHEN, CDR2 SYDVKM, per germline. CDR3 sequence (DNA): TGTGCCAGCAGTTTAGGTGGGGCTAGCGGAGAGACCCAGTACTTC. The encoded protein is CASSLGGASGETQYF. Together with reference TRBV28 and TRBJ2-5, the CDR3 gives the full variable domain: DVKVTQSSRYLVKRTGEKVFLECVQDMDHENMFWYRQDPGLGLRLIYFSYDVKMKEKGDIPEGYSVSREKKERFSLILESASTNQTSMYLCASSLGGASGETQYFGPGTRLLVL.

The CDR3 sequence: CASSSAQGSTDTQYF. CDR3 sequence (DNA): TGTGCCAGCAGCTCTGCACAGGGGTCTACAGATACGCAGTATTTT. The V gene is TRBV5-4, the J gene TRBJ2-3, with TRBD1 identical over 7 bases. Germline V CDR1 and CDR2: SGHNT, YYREEE (reference sequence). V gave up 3 bases and J gave up 3 bases; unmatched junction bases: 7. The CDR3 is 15 residues long.

There are a few counts of this clone. The chain uses TRBV6-6 and TRBJ2-7; no definite D call. This CDR3 region has 12 residues. Germline V lookup: CDR1 MNHNY, CDR2 SVGAGI (reference sequence). Trimming removed 0 bases from V and 5 bases from J, with 5 bases in between. The CDR3 here is CASSYSSHEQYF. The CDR3 coding sequence is TGTGCCAGCAGTTACTCGAGCCACGAGCAGTACTTC.

The gene calls are TRBV6-5 and TRBJ1-2, with D possibly being TRBD1 (5 bases). This CDR3 is 13 amino acids long. From germline, CDR1 is MNHEY and CDR2 SVGAGI. With 4 bases removed from V and 5 bases from J, the gap between germline ends came to 11 bases. This CDR3 is CASSLTRQYGYTF. CDR3 bases: TGTGCCAGCAGTTTAACCCGACAGTATGGCTACACCTTC.

The rearrangement joins TRBV15 to TRBJ2-1; TRBD1 agrees at 8 bases. Germline CDR1 reads LNHNV; CDR2 reads YYDKDF (reference sequence). The CDR3 sequence is 14 residues long. The ends lost 6 bases at V and 4 bases at J; junction bases unmatched: 5. The CDR3 here is CATRKRQGYNEQFF. CDR3 nucleotide sequence: TGTGCCACCAGGAAGAGACAGGGGTACAATGAGCAGTTCTTC.

This clone was seen more than once but under ten times. As DNA, the CDR3 is TGTGCCAGCAGGCCCGGGGGGGCGGGGGAGACCCAGTACTTC. Translated, it gives CASRPGGAGETQYF. The gene calls are TRBV28 and TRBJ2-5, with 8 bases identical to TRBD2. The germline CDR1 and CDR2 sequences are MDHEN and SYDVKM. There are 14 residues in the CDR3. Trimming at V came to 6 bases and at J to 5 bases, leaving 8 bases not matched to a gene.

The V call is TRBV28, the J call TRBJ2-1, with D perhaps TRBD2 (6 bases). Deletions cut 7 bases from V and 0 bases from J, with 13 bases between. Germline CDR1 MDHEN, CDR2 SYDVKM. The CDR3 extends over 15 amino acids. The CDR3: CASILGGGSYNEQFF. In DNA, the CDR3 is TGTGCCAGCATCTTGGGGGGAGGCTCCTACAATGAGCAGTTCTTC.

The CDR3 reads CASSLGTGIGGYEQYF. CDR3 DNA: TGTGCCAGCAGCTTAGGCACGGGGATTGGTGGCTACGAGCAGTACTTC. The rearrangement joins TRBV13 to TRBJ2-7, with D perhaps TRBD2 (5 bases). Trimming shortened V by 0 bases and J by 3 bases, and 15 bases separated the two germline ends. The CDR3 is made up of 16 amino acids. Germline values: CDR1 PRHDT, CDR2 FYEKMQ (reference sequence).

This clone has more than one count but fewer than ten. The J gene is TRBJ2-5, the V gene TRBV5-1; TRBD2 matches 14 bases. CDR3 size: 15 residues. Germline trimming cut 6 bases from V and 4 bases from J; bases unmatched to any gene: 5. Germline V gene lookup returns CDR1 SGHRS and CDR2 YFSETQ. Written as DNA, the CDR3 is TGCGCCAGCATTAGAGGGACTAGCGGGGGAGAGACCCAGTACTTC. Its translation is CASIRGTSGGETQYF. Full variable domain (remainder filled in from reference TRBV5-1 and TRBJ2-5): KAGVTQTPRYLIKTRGQQVTLSCSPISGHRSVSWYQQTPGQGLQFLFEYFSETQRNKGNFPGRFSGRQFSNSRSEMNVSTLELGDSALYLCASIRGTSGGETQYFGPGTRLLVL.

V and J are TRBV27 and TRBJ2-7; 9 bases are shared with TRBD1. In germline, CDR1 is MNHEY, CDR2 SMNVEV (reference sequence). The CDR3 runs 12 residues. After removal of 10 bases from V and 5 bases from J, the junction contained 6 bases not matched to a gene. The CDR3 DNA reads as TGTGCCACACAGGACAGGGGCAACGAGCAGTACTTC. Translating gives CATQDRGNEQYF.

This chain joins TRBV2 and TRBJ1-2, with 8 positions matching TRBD1. Germline V gene data show CDR1 as SNHLY and CDR2 as FYNNEI. The ends lost 4 bases at V and 4 bases at J; junction bases unmatched: 5. The CDR3 extends over 14 amino acids. This CDR3 is CASSAGGAGYGYTF. In DNA, the CDR3 is TGTGCCAGCAGTGCAGGGGGCGCGGGCTATGGCTACACCTTC.

This clone appeared a few times. The chain carries TRBV4-1 and TRBJ2-3; D is unresolved. The CDR3 covers 17 residues. The V end lost 2 bases, the J end lost 0 bases, and 15 bases lay between the germline ends. CDR1 and CDR2 from the germline V gene are MGHRA and YSYEKL. The CDR3 reads CASSQTPARSSTDTQYF. As DNA, the CDR3 is TGCGCCAGCAGCCAAACCCCGGCGCGGTCTAGCACAGATACGCAGTATTTT.

This clone was counted a few times. This chain joins TRBV28 and TRBJ1-5; D remains unclear. V gave up 7 bases and J gave up 6 bases, with 13 bases separating them. The CDR3 length is 13 residues. Germline V gives CDR1 MDHEN, CDR2 SYDVKM. The CDR3 region is CASIPGASQPQHF. CDR3 DNA: TGTGCCAGCATACCGGGAGCGAGTCAGCCCCAGCATTTT.

The J gene is TRBJ2-1, the V gene TRBV5-4; the match to TRBD2 covers 10 bases. The ends lost 4 bases at V and 4 bases at J; junction bases unmatched: 5. Per the germline V gene, CDR1 is SGHNT and CDR2 is YYREEE (reference sequence). This CDR3 has 15 amino acids. CDR3 in amino acids: CASSLSGGAYNEQFF. The CDR3 DNA follows: TGTGCCAGCAGCCTCAGCGGGGGGGCGTACAATGAGCAGTTCTTC.

This clone was seen more than once but under ten times. The chain joins TRBV29-1 to TRBJ2-5, with no clear D. CDR3 length equals 11 residues. V dropped 4 bases and J dropped 4 bases, with 7 bases sitting between them. CDR1 is SQVTM and CDR2 is ANQGSEA in the germline V gene. CDR3 in DNA: TGCAGCGTTGGAGAGCGAGAGACCCAGTACTTC. Its translation is CSVGERETQYF.

This clone was found a few times. The J gene is TRBJ2-4, the V gene TRBV4-2; 11 nucleotides align to TRBD2. CDR3 length: 17 residues. Trimming cost V 0 bases and J 1 base; bases outside gene matches: 2. Germline CDR1 reads LGHNA; CDR2 reads YNFKEQ. Here the CDR3 reads CASSQDTSGGAKNIQYF. The CDR3 DNA reads TGTGCCAGCAGCCAAGATACTAGCGGGGGTGCCAAAAACATTCAGTACTTC.

The chain links TRBV9 to TRBJ2-1; 7 positions match TRBD1. V lost 4 bases and J lost 2; bases outside the gene matches: 6. The germline V gene has CDR1 SGDLS and CDR2 YYNGEE. The CDR3 covers 15 residues. The CDR3 loop reads CASSPRTGTYNEQFF. The DNA of the CDR3 is TGTGCCAGCAGCCCGCGGACAGGAACCTACAATGAGCAGTTCTTC.

This clone was counted between two and nine times. The chain couples TRBV28 to TRBJ1-3; D not resolved. The V and J ends lost 3 bases and 9 bases respectively, with 6 bases between them. CDR1 MDHEN and CDR2 SYDVKM come from the germline V gene. This CDR3 spans 11 amino acids. The CDR3 DNA sequence: TGTGCCAGCAGTTTGTTCAGCACCATATATTTT. This translates into CASSLFSTIYF. The full variable domain, with the rest looked up from reference TRBV28 and TRBJ1-3, is DVKVTQSSRYLVKRTGEKVFLECVQDMDHENMFWYRQDPGLGLRLIYFSYDVKMKEKGDIPEGYSVSREKKERFSLILESASTNQTSMYLCASSLFSTIYFGEGSWLTVV.

The chain has TRBV6-5 and TRBJ2-5, with 12 positions matching TRBD2. V was clipped by 6 bases and J by 5 bases; unmatched bases: 7. From germline, CDR1 is MNHEY and CDR2 SVGAGI. The CDR3 runs to 15 residues. This CDR3 is CASRSSGGAWETQYF. As DNA, the CDR3 is TGTGCCAGCAGGTCTAGCGGGGGGGCATGGGAGACCCAGTACTTC.

For the CDR3, the DNA is TGTGCCAGCGGAGGCGAAGGGTTCACAGATACGCAGTATTTT. Translated: CASGGEGFTDTQYF. The genes are TRBV6-6 and TRBJ2-3; maybe TRBD2 (5 bases). The CDR3 has 14 amino acids. The germline V gene has CDR1 MNHNY and CDR2 SVGAGI (reference sequence). V was cut by 8 bases and J by 2 bases, with 14 bases left in between.

The chain couples TRBV9 to TRBJ2-2; TRBD1 matches 9 bases. The V and J ends lost 7 bases and 6 bases, in that order; junction bases with no gene match: 7. The CDR3 length is 14 residues. Germline assignment: CDR1 SGDLS and CDR2 YYNGEE. The CDR3 loop is CASGRQGEAGELFF. The CDR3 coding sequence is TGTGCCAGCGGGAGACAGGGGGAGGCCGGGGAGCTGTTTTTT.